The T cell receptor beta chain described here comes from a study of T cells of healthy individuals. TCRdb re-analysed the 5' RACE reads in MiXCR, keeping a single row per CDR3 protein. The table records tens of thousands of distinct CDR3 sequences, 15% to 20% of them present only once. The CDR3 totals 14 residues. Looked up from germline, CDR1 is GTSNPN and CDR2 is SVGIG (reference sequence). This clonotype was observed a few times. One end of the junction does not line up with germline, which may come from a read error. This clonotype was obtained from a human donor in good health. The chain joins TRBV30 to TRBJ2-5; D is possibly TRBD1 (6 bases). This CDR3 reads CAWNRRQAQGTQYF. DNA of the CDR3: TGTGCCTGGAATCGGAGACAGGCTCAAGGGACCCAGTACTTC.